The 6 T cell receptor beta chains in this list originate from one sample, sequenced in a study of regulatory T cells in long-lasting Graves disease. Sequencing libraries for TCR beta were prepared with iRepertoire HTBI primers and Arm-PCR of CDR3 regions. TCRdb recomputed calls from the multiplex PCR reads with MiXCR, one row per CDR3 protein. The data hold approximately 440,000 distinct CDR3 sequences, with about 20% observed a single time. The time point: persistent/refractory GD, antithyroid drugs over 5 years with positive TRAb. The authors made the TCR library using RNA they extracted from PBMCs. The sample here was peripheral blood mononuclear cells (PBMCs), taken when the disease was refractory, from a patient treated with antithyroid drugs. These receptors were collected from a female donor with Graves disease.

V gene TRBV5-4 combines with J gene TRBJ1-1; no clear D. The length of the CDR3 is 13 residues. The germline V and J ends were trimmed by 1 base and 5 bases, with 9 bases remaining between them. CDR1 is SGHNT and CDR2 is YYREEE in the germline V gene (reference sequence). The DNA of the CDR3 is TGTGCCAGCAGCTTGTTTTTTGGGACTGAAGCTTTCTTT. This sequence encodes CASSLFFGTEAFF.

This clonotype was recorded many times. This rearrangement joins TRBV2 to TRBJ1-2; 8 bases are shared with TRBD1. CDR3 size: 17 residues. Germline trimming cut 2 bases from V and 2 bases from J; bases unmatched to any gene: 10. Germline CDR1 reads SNHLY; CDR2 reads FYNNEI. In DNA form, the CDR3 reads TGTGCCAGCAGTGAATGGGCAGGGGGCCGGTTGAACTATGGCTACACCTTC. This gives the protein CASSEWAGGRLNYGYTF.

This clonotype was recorded many times. The genes are TRBV6-2 or TRBV6-3 and TRBJ1-1, with D perhaps matching TRBD1 (6 bases). V lost 4 bases to trimming and J lost 3 bases, with 18 bases between them. CDR1 and CDR2 from the germline V gene are MNHEY and SVGEGT. The CDR3 is 16 amino acids. CDR3 DNA sequence: TGTGCCAGCAGTTCCCCAATTCTAGGACAGTACACTGAAGCTTTCTTT. The encoded protein is CASSSPILGQYTEAFF.

In its sample, this clonotype was seen a few times. The chain links TRBV15 to TRBJ1-5, with a possible D match to TRBD1 (6 bases). The V end lost 0 bases, the J end lost 5 bases, and 11 bases lay between the germline ends. The germline gives CDR1 LNHNV, CDR2 YYDKDF (reference sequence). CDR3 length: 15 amino acids. In DNA, the CDR3 is TGTGCCACCAGCAGAGATCTCGGGGGCGATCAGCCCCAGCATTTT. Residues: CATSRDLGGDQPQHF.

As to this clonotype: It may be a read error: a sequence one base away is much more abundant. This chain joins TRBV28 and TRBJ2-7; D remains ambiguous. Germline V gives CDR1 MDHEN, CDR2 SYDVKM. The V gene lost 6 bases and the J gene lost 7 bases, with 19 bases spanning the gap. CDR3 length: 14 residues. For the CDR3, the DNA is TGTGCCAGCAGCCAGGTCCGTAAGATAGGAGAGCAGTACTTC. Translated: CASSQVRKIGEQYF.

The rearrangement uses TRBV19 and TRBJ2-7, with a tentative D call TRBD2 (6 bases). The CDR3 has 13 residues. CDR1 and CDR2 (germline): LNHDA, SQIVND (reference sequence). The V end lost 8 bases, the J end lost 4 bases, and 15 bases lay between the germline ends. CDR3 DNA: TGTGCCAGTGGGAGGACGGGTTATTACGAGCAGTACTTC. This encodes CASGRTGYYEQYF. Filled out from reference TRBV19 and TRBJ2-7, the complete variable domain reads DGGITQSPKYLFRKEGQNVTLSCEQNLNHDAMYWYRQDPGQGLRLIYYSQIVNDFQKGDIAEGYSVSREKKESFPLTVTSAQKNPTAFYLCASGRTGYYEQYFGPGTRLTVT.